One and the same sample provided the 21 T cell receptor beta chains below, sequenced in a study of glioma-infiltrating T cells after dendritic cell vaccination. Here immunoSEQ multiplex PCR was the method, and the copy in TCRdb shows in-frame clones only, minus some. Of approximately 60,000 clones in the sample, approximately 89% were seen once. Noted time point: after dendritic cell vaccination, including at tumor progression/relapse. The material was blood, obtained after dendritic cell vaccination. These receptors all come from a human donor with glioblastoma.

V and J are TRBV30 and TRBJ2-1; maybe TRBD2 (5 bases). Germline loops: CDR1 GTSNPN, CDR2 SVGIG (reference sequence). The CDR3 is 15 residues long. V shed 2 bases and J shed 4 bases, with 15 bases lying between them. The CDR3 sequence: CAWSREDGPYNEQFF. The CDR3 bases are TGTGCCTGGAGTCGGGAAGATGGCCCTTACAATGAGCAGTTCTTC. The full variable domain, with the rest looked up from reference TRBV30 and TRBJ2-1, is SQTIHQWPATLVQPVGSPLSLECTVEGTSNPNLYWYRQAAGRGLQLLFYSVGIGQISSEVPQNLSASRPQDRQFILSSKKLLLSDSGFYLCAWSREDGPYNEQFFGPGTRLTVL.

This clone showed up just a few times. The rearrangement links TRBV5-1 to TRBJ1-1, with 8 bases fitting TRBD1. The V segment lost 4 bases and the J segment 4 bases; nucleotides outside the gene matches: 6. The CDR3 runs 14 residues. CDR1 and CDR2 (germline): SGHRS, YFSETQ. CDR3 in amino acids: CASSTGQGTTEAFF. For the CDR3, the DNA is TGCGCCAGCAGCACAGGACAGGGAACCACTGAAGCTTTCTTT.

CDR3 sequence (DNA): TGTGCCAGCTCACGGTCTAGCGGGATCGGCAATGAGCAGTTCTTC. Translation: CASSRSSGIGNEQFF. V and J are TRBV18 and TRBJ2-1; 9 nucleotides align to TRBD2. This CDR3 comprises 15 residues. From germline, CDR1 is KGHSH and CDR2 LQKENI. The J segment lost 6 bases and the V segment lost 4 bases, leaving 7 bases of the junction unmatched.

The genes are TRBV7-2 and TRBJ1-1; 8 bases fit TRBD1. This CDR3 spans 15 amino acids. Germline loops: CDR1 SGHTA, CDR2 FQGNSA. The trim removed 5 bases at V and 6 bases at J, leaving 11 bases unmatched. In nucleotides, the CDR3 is TGTGCCAGCAGCGTTAGGACAGGGAGGGTCGCTGAAGCTTTCTTT. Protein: CASSVRTGRVAEAFF.

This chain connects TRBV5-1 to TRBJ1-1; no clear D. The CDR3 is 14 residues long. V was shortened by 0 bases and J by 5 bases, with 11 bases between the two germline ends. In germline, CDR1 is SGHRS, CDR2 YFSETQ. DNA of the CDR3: TGCGCCAGCAGCTTGGATGCAGGCCGGACTGAAGCTTTCTTT. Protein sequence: CASSLDAGRTEAFF.

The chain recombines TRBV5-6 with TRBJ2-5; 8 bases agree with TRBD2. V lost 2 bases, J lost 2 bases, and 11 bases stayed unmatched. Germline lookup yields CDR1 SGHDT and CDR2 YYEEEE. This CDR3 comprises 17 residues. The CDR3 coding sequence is TGTGCCAGCAGCTTATTCAGCAGCGGGAGTATTCAAGAGACCCAGTACTTC. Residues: CASSLFSSGSIQETQYF.

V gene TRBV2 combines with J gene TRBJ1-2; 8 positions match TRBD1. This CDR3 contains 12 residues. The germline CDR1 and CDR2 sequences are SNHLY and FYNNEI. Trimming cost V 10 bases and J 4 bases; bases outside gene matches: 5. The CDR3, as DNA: TGTGCCATTGGACAGGGCATCTATGGCTACACCTTC. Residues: CAIGQGIYGYTF.

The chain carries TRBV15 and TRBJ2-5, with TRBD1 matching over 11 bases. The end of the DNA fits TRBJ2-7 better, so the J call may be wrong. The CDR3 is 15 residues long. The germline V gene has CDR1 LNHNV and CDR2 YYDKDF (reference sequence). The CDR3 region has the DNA TGTGCCACCAACGAGGGACAGGGGGTAAATTACGAGCAGTACTTC. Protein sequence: CATNEGQGVNYEQYF.

DNA of the CDR3: TGTGCCAGTAGAAGGACTGAAAACACTGAAGCTTTCTTT. Its protein product is CASRRTENTEAFF. The chain joins TRBV19 to TRBJ1-1; no clear D. Trimming took off 6 bases at V and 2 bases at J, with 10 bases between the two ends. The CDR3 is made up of 13 amino acids. Germline V gene sequence: CDR1 LNHDA, CDR2 SQIVND (reference sequence). Together with reference TRBV19 and TRBJ1-1, the CDR3 gives the full variable domain: DGGITQSPKYLFRKEGQNVTLSCEQNLNHDAMYWYRQDPGQGLRLIYYSQIVNDFQKGDIAEGYSVSREKKESFPLTVTSAQKNPTAFYLCASRRTENTEAFFGQGTRLTVV.

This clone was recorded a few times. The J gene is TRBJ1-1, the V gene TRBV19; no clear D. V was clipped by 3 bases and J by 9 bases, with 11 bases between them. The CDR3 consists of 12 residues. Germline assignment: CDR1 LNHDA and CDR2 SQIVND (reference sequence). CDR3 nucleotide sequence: TGTGCCAGTAGTATGGTGAGGGCCCAAGCTTTCTTT. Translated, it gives CASSMVRAQAFF.

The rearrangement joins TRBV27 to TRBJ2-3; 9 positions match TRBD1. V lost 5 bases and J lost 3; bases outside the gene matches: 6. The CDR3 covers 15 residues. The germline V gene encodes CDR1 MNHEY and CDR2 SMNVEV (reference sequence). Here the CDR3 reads CASSLWTGVTDTQYF. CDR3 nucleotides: TGTGCCAGCAGTCTCTGGACAGGGGTAACAGATACGCAGTATTTT.

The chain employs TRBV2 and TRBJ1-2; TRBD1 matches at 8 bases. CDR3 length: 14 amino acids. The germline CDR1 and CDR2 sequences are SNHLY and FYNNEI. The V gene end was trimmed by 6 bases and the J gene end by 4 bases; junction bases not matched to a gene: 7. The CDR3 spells CASRTGVYSYGYTF. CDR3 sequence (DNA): TGTGCCAGCAGGACAGGGGTCTACAGCTATGGCTACACCTTC.

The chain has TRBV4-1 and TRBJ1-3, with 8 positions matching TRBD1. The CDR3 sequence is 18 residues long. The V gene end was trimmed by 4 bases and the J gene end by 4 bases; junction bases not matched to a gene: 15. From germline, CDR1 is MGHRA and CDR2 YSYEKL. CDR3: CASSLEPPDRGRGNTIYF. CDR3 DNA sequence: TGCGCCAGCAGCCTTGAACCCCCCGACAGGGGCCGAGGAAACACCATATATTTT.

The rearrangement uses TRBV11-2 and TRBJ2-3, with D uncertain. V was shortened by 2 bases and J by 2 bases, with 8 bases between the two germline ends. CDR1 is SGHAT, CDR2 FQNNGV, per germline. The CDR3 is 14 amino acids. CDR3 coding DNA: TGTGCCAGCAGCTTATTGTTAATCACAGATACGCAGTATTTT. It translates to CASSLLLITDTQYF.

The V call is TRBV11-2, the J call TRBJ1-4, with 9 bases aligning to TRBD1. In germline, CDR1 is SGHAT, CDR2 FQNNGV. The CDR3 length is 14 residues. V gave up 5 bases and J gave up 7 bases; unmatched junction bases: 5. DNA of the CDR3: TGTGCCAGCAGCCAGGACAGGGGAGGTGAAAAACTGTTTTTT. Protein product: CASSQDRGGEKLFF.

The DNA of the CDR3 is TGTGCCTGGAAGCCGGCGGCCAGCAACCGGGGAGATACGCAGTATTTT. Protein product: CAWKPAASNRGDTQYF. The chain employs TRBV30 and TRBJ2-3, with a possible D match to TRBD2 (5 bases). The germline V and J ends were trimmed by 4 bases and 5 bases, with 22 bases remaining between them. The CDR3 loop spans 16 amino acids. Per germline, CDR1 GTSNPN and CDR2 SVGIG (reference sequence).

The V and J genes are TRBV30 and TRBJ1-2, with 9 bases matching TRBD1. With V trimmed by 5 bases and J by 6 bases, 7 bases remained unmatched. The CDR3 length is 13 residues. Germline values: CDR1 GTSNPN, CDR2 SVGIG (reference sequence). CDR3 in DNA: TGTGCCTGGGGCCGGGACAGGGATAATGGCTACACCTTC. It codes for CAWGRDRDNGYTF.

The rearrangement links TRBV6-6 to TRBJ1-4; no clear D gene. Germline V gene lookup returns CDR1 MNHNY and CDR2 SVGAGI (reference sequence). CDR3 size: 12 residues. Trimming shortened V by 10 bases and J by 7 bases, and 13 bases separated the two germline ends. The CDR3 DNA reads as TGTGCCACCAGGCAGGCAGGTGAAAAACTGTTTTTT. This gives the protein CATRQAGEKLFF.

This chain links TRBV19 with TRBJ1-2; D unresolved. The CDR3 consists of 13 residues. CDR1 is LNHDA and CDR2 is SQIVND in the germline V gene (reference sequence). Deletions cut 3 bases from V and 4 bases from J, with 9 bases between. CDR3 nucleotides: TGTGCCAGTAGTATGGGCAGGTTCTATGGCTACACCTTC. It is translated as CASSMGRFYGYTF.

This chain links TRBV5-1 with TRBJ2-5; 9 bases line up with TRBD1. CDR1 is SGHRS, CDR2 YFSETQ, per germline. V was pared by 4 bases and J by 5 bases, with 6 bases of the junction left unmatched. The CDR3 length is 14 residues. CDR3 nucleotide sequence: TGCGCCAGCAGCCTGACAGGGGGTTCGGAGACCCAGTACTTC. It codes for CASSLTGGSETQYF. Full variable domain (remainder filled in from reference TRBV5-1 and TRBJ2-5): KAGVTQTPRYLIKTRGQQVTLSCSPISGHRSVSWYQQTPGQGLQFLFEYFSETQRNKGNFPGRFSGRQFSNSRSEMNVSTLELGDSALYLCASSLTGGSETQYFGPGTRLLVL.

Here the CDR3 DNA reads TGCGCCAGCAGTTTGCCCGAACAAGCGGGAATTTCTTTGGGATACGAGCAGTACTTC. Protein: CASSLPEQAGISLGYEQYF. The chain has TRBV5-1 and TRBJ2-7; 7 bases fit TRBD2. The CDR3 has 19 residues. Looked up from germline, CDR1 is SGHRS and CDR2 is YFSETQ. The V segment lost 5 bases and the J segment 4 bases; nucleotides outside the gene matches: 24.